A selection of T cell receptor beta chains follows, all from one sample in a study of T cell responses to AZD1222 COVID-19 vaccine. Measured with immunoSEQ multiplex PCR; TCRdb has only the in-frame clones, and not every one. The data show around 140,000 clones, roughly nine tenths seen once. The sample in question was peripheral blood, obtained 28 days after the second AZD1222 dose. Source of these receptors: an adult who received the AZD1222 COVID-19 vaccine. Each CDR3 is given with its conserved first and last residue. D genes are given only for firm matches. Only part of the rows carry a size: once, few, many, or a class if the clone is expanded.

TRBV4-1	.	.	TRBJ1-1	CASSQEPYRKAFF	TGCGCCAGCAGCCAAGAACCGTACAGGAAAGCTTTCTTT
TRBV6-5	.	.	TRBJ2-7	CASTPSLGYEQYF	TGTGCCAGCACCCCGTCTCTCGGCTACGAGCAGTACTTC
TRBV7-9	.	.	TRBJ1-2	CASEGARWGYTF	TGTGCCAGCGAAGGGGCCCGTTGGGGCTACACCTTC
TRBV28	TRBD2	.	TRBJ2-7	CAMGGIPPSEQYF	TGTGCCATGGGGGGGATTCCTCCCTCCGAGCAGTACTTC
TRBV6-5	.	.	TRBJ2-7	CASSYGRRGYEQYF	TGTGCCAGCAGTTACGGGAGGAGGGGCTACGAGCAGTACTTC
TRBV14	TRBD2	.	TRBJ2-6	CASSHRDYPISGSGANVLTF	TGTGCCAGCAGCCATAGGGACTACCCGATATCAGGCTCTGGGGCCAACGTCCTGACTTTC
TRBV29-1	.	.	TRBJ2-7	CSVAGTEQYF	TGCAGCGTTGCAGGCACCGAGCAGTACTTC
TRBV6-5	.	.	TRBJ2-7	CASSPGRRAYEQYF	TGTGCCAGCAGCCCGGGCCGCCGGGCCTACGAGCAGTACTTC
TRBV4-2	.	.	TRBJ1-1	CASSQEATRAQGRPEAFF	TGTGCCAGCAGCCAAGAAGCTACTCGGGCCCAAGGGCGCCCTGAAGCTTTCTTT
TRBV6-5	.	.	TRBJ1-1	CASSYSTGGATEAFF	TGTGCCAGCAGTTACTCGACCGGGGGCGCCACTGAAGCTTTCTTT
TRBV9	TRBD2	.	TRBJ2-3	CASSVEGSGGVGQYF	TGTGCCAGCAGCGTAGAGGGTAGCGGGGGGGTTGGGCAGTATTTT
TRBV9	TRBD2	.	TRBJ2-3	CASSVDMLASGTQYF	TGTGCCAGCAGCGTAGATATGTTGGCTAGCGGGACGCAGTATTTT
TRBV7-9	.	.	TRBJ1-6	CASSPILGVSPLHF	TGTGCCAGCAGCCCCATCTTAGGAGTATCACCCCTCCACTTT
TRBV29-1	.	.	TRBJ1-1	CSVETATGITEAFF	TGCAGCGTTGAAACCGCAACAGGGATCACTGAAGCTTTCTTT
TRBV2	.	few	TRBJ1-5	CASMGESNQPQHF	TGTGCCAGCATGGGGGAAAGCAATCAGCCCCAGCATTTT
TRBV6-5	.	.	TRBJ1-2	CASSTLGGIDGYTF	TGTGCCAGCAGTACCCTTGGGGGGATTGATGGCTACACCTTC
TRBV4-3	.	once	TRBJ2-1	CASSQDWSEQFF	TGCGCCAGCAGCCAAGATTGGTCCGAGCAGTTCTTC
TRBV11-1	TRBD1	.	TRBJ2-7	CASSSGTGLYEQYF	TGTGCCAGCAGCTCAGGGACAGGGCTCTACGAGCAGTACTTC
TRBV11-1	.	.	TRBJ1-2	CASGGNRHGYTF	TGTGCCAGCGGCGGGAACAGACATGGCTACACCTTC
TRBV7-2	.	.	TRBJ2-5	CASSLGWETQYF	TGTGCCAGCAGCTTAGGGTGGGAGACCCAGTACTTC
TRBV10-3	.	.	TRBJ2-3	CAIGASSDTQYF	TGTGCCATCGGGGCTAGCTCAGATACGCAGTATTTT
TRBV4-3	.	.	TRBJ1-4	CASSQGWTAFGEKLFF	TGCGCCAGCAGCCAGGGCTGGACGGCGTTTGGTGAAAAACTGTTTTTT
TRBV4-3	TRBD1	.	TRBJ1-2	CASSQVTGTGVRGYTF	TGCGCCAGCAGCCAAGTCACCGGGACAGGGGTCCGCGGCTACACCTTC
TRBV29-1	.	.	TRBJ1-1	CSAYGGQHTEAFF	TGCAGCGCATATGGAGGACAGCACACTGAAGCTTTCTTT
TRBV6-2/TRBV6-3	TRBD2	.	TRBJ2-7	CASSYGGLAGYEQYF	TGTGCCAGCAGTTACGGGGGACTAGCTGGCTACGAGCAGTACTTC
TRBV12-5	TRBD1	.	TRBJ1-2	CASGLDRGARLYGYTF	TGTGCTAGTGGTTTGGACAGGGGGGCCCGTCTCTATGGCTACACCTTC